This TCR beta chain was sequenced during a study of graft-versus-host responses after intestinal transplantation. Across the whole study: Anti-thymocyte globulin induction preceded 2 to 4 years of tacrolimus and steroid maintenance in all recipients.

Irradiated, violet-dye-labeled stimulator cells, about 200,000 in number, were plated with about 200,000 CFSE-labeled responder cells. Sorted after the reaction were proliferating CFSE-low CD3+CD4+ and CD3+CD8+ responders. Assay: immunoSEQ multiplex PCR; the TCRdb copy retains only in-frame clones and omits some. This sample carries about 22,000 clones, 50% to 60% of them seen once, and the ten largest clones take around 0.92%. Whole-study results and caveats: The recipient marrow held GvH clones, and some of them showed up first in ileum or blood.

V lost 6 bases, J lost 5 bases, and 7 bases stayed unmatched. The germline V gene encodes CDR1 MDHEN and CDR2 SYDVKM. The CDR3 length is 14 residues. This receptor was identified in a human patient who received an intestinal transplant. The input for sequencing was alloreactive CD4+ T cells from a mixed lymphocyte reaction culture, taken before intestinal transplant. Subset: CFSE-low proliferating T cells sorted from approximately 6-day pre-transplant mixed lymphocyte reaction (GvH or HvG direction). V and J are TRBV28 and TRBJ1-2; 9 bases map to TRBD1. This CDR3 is CASRTGGAGYGYTF. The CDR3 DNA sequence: TGTGCCAGCAGAACAGGGGGCGCGGGGTATGGCTACACCTTC.